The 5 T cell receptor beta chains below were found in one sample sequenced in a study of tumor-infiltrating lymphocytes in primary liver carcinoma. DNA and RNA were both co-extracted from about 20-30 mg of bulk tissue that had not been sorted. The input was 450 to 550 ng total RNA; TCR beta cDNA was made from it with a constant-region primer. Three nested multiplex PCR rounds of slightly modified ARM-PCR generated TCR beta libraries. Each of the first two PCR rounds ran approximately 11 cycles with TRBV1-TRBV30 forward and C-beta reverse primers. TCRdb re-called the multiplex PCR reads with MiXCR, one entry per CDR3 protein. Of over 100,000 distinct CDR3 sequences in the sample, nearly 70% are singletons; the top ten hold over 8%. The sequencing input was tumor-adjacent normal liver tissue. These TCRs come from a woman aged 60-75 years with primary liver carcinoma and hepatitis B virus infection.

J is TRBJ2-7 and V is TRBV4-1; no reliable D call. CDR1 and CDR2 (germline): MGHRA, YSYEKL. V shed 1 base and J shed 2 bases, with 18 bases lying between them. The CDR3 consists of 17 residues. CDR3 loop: CASSQGRGGIGTYEQYF. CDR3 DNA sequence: TGCGCCAGCAGCCAAGGCCGCGGCGGAATTGGGACCTACGAGCAGTACTTC.

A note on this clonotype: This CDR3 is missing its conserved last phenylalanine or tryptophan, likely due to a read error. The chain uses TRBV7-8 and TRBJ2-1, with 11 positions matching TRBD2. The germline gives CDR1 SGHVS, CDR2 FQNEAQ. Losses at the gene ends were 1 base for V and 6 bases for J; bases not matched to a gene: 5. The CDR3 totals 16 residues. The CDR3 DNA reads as TGTGCCAGCAGCTTAGTTGAGACTAGCGGGACCAATGAGCAGTTCTTG. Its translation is CASSLVETSGTNEQFL.

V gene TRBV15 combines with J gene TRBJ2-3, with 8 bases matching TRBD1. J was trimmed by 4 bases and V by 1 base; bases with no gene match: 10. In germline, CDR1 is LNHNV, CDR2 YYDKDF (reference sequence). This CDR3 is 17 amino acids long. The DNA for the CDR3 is TGTGCCACCAGCAGAGGGCAGGGGGCAACAGAAGCAGATACGCAGTATTTT. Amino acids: CATSRGQGATEADTQYF.

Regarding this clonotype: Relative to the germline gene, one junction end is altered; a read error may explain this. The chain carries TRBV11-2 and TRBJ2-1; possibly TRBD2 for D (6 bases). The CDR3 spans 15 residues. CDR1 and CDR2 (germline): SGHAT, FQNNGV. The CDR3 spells CVSSLMGTSTNEQFF. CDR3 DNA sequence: TGTGTCAGCAGCTTAATGGGGACTTCCACCAATGAGCAGTTCTTC.

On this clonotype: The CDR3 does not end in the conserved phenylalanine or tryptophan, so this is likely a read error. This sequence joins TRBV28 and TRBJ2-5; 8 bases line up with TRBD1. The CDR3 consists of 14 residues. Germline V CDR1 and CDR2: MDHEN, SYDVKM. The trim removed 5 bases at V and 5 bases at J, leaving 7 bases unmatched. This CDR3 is CASSSGQGLETQYL. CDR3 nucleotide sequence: TGTGCCAGCAGTAGCGGACAGGGTTTGGAGACCCAGTACTTA.